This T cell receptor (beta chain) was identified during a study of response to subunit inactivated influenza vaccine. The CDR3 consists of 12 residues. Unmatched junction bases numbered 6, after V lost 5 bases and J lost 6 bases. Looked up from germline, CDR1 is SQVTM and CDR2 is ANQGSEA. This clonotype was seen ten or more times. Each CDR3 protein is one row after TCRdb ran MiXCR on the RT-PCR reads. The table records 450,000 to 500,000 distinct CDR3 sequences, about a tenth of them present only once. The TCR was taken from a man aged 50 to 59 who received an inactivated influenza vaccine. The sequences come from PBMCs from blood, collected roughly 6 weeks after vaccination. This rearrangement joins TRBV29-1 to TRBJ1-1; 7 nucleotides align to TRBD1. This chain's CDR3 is CSVTTGDAEAFF. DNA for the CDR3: TGCAGCGTTACTACAGGGGACGCTGAAGCTTTCTTT.